A single sample gave rise to the 15 T cell receptor beta chains below, sequenced in a study of T cell responses to AZD1222 COVID-19 vaccine. The repertoire was sequenced with immunoSEQ multiplex PCR; TCRdb's copy has only in-frame clones and lacks some. The table includes tens of thousands of clones, around 90% detected once. Specimen: peripheral blood, collected on day 0 of AZD1222 vaccination. These receptors all come from an adult in good health.

The chain uses TRBV5-1 and TRBJ2-2; 7 bases are shared with TRBD1. The germline V gene encodes CDR1 SGHRS and CDR2 YFSETQ. With V trimmed by 7 bases and J by 0 bases, 6 bases remained unmatched. The length of the CDR3 is 15 residues. CDR3 protein: CASRPTGSNTGELFF. Here the CDR3 DNA reads TGCGCCAGCCGTCCGACAGGGTCGAACACCGGGGAGCTGTTTTTT.

The chain carries TRBV5-1 and TRBJ1-2; D gene uncertain. V shed 0 bases and J shed 8 bases, with 14 bases lying between them. The CDR3 has 14 residues. CDR1 and CDR2 (germline): SGHRS, YFSETQ. The CDR3 sequence is CASSLEVTLFGYTF. Written as DNA, the CDR3 is TGCGCCAGCAGCTTGGAGGTGACGCTATTCGGCTACACCTTC.

This rearrangement joins TRBV2 to TRBJ2-2; no firm D call. V was trimmed by 4 bases and J by 1 base, leaving 7 bases between them. This CDR3 is 14 amino acids long. The germline CDR1 and CDR2 sequences are SNHLY and FYNNEI. The CDR3 coding sequence is TGTGCCAGCAGTGGAAACCTGAACACCGGGGAGCTGTTTTTT. Protein sequence: CASSGNLNTGELFF.

The genes are TRBV15 and TRBJ1-1, with D perhaps matching TRBD1 (5 bases). V gave up 3 bases and J gave up 0 bases, with 14 bases separating them. Germline lookup yields CDR1 LNHNV and CDR2 YYDKDF (reference sequence). The CDR3 covers 16 residues. CDR3 region: CATSSGGRAMNTEAFF. CDR3 DNA: TGTGCCACCAGCAGTGGCGGCAGGGCAATGAACACTGAAGCTTTCTTT.

The genes are TRBV7-3 and TRBJ2-1, with D possibly being TRBD2 (6 bases). The V and J ends lost 2 bases and 4 bases respectively, with 9 bases between them. In germline, CDR1 is SGHTA, CDR2 FQGTGA. The CDR3 is made up of 14 amino acids. The CDR3 loop is CASSLGSGYNEQFF. The CDR3 nucleotides read TGTGCCAGCAGCTTAGGTAGCGGTTACAATGAGCAGTTCTTC.

This clone was found a few times. J is TRBJ2-1 and V is TRBV9, with 10 bases identical to TRBD2. Germline trimming cut 4 bases from V and 6 bases from J; bases unmatched to any gene: 7. The CDR3 runs to 15 residues. CDR1 and CDR2 (germline): SGDLS, YYNGEE. The CDR3: CASSPSSGGINEQFF. In DNA form, the CDR3 reads TGTGCCAGCAGCCCTTCTAGCGGGGGAATCAATGAGCAGTTCTTC.

This clone was seen only once. The J gene is TRBJ1-4, the V gene TRBV30; tentative D call: TRBD1 (5 bases). The CDR3 spans 17 residues. The V end lost 0 bases, the J end lost 3 bases, and 17 bases lay between the germline ends. Germline V gene lookup returns CDR1 GTSNPN and CDR2 SVGIG (reference sequence). The CDR3 is CAWSVSGVVNANEKLFF. CDR3 in DNA: TGTGCCTGGAGTGTCTCGGGGGTTGTAAATGCTAATGAAAAACTGTTTTTT.

V gene TRBV7-9 combines with J gene TRBJ1-1; tentative D call: TRBD1 (5 bases). This CDR3 has 13 amino acids. The germline V gene has CDR1 SEHNR and CDR2 FQNEAQ (reference sequence). V lost 1 base to trimming and J lost 4 bases, with 7 bases between them. The CDR3 bases are TGTGCCAGCAGCTTAGGACAGATCACTGAAGCTTTCTTT. Its translation: CASSLGQITEAFF.

The CDR3 bases are TGTGCCAGCAGCTTGGGGACAGTTAATAATTCACCCCTCCACTTT. As protein: CASSLGTVNNSPLHF. The chain employs TRBV5-5 and TRBJ1-6; perhaps TRBD1 as D (6 bases). Trimming took off 0 bases at V and 5 bases at J, with 9 bases between the two ends. Germline lookup yields CDR1 SGHKS and CDR2 YYEKEE (reference sequence). CDR3 length: 15 amino acids.

This clone came up a few times. The CDR3 sequence is CASSDVPGQGKGYTF. CDR3 coding DNA: TGCGCCAGCAGCGACGTGCCGGGACAGGGGAAAGGCTACACCTTC. The genes are TRBV4-1 and TRBJ1-2; 10 positions agree with TRBD1. Germline CDR1 and CDR2: MGHRA and YSYEKL. The CDR3 totals 15 residues. After removal of 5 bases from V and 8 bases from J, the junction contained 11 bases not matched to a gene.

About this clone: A clone one base away is much larger, so this may be a read error. The rearrangement uses TRBV2 and TRBJ1-1; D is uncertain. The CDR3 is made up of 13 amino acids. V was pared by 3 bases and J by 1 base, with 6 bases between. Germline CDR1 reads SNHLY; CDR2 reads FYNNEI. CDR3 loop: CASSDWENTEAFF. The CDR3 DNA reads as TGTGCCAGCAGTGACTGGGAGAACACTGAAGCTTTCTTT.

J is TRBJ1-6 and V is TRBV27; D remains unclear. V gave up 2 bases and J gave up 7 bases, with 12 bases separating them. The germline CDR1 and CDR2 sequences are MNHEY and SMNVEV (reference sequence). The CDR3 runs 15 residues. CDR3 loop: CASSLAGSSNSPLHF. CDR3 DNA sequence: TGTGCCAGCAGTTTAGCGGGCAGCAGCAATTCACCCCTCCACTTT.

As DNA, the CDR3 is TGTGCCACCAGTGATCCTACAGGGGGGTACTATGGCTACACCTTC. This sequence encodes CATSDPTGGYYGYTF. The chain combines TRBV24-1 with TRBJ1-2, with 8 bases identical to TRBD1. Trimming removed 3 bases from V and 3 bases from J; junction bases left unmatched: 5. The CDR3 loop spans 15 amino acids. Germline-derived CDR1 and CDR2 are KGHDR and SFDVKD.

This clone was counted once. Germline is not matched at one junction end, which may reflect a read error. The CDR3 protein is CASSLGGAGGGYEQYF. The CDR3 coding sequence is TGTGCTAGCAGCTTAGGAGGGGCAGGGGGCGGGTACGAGCAGTACTTC. The chain has TRBV7-7 and TRBJ2-7, with 8 bases lining up with TRBD1. The germline V gene has CDR1 SSHAT and CDR2 FNYEAQ (reference sequence). The CDR3 consists of 16 residues.

The CDR3 nucleotides read TGTGCCACGGAACCGGGACAGGGCTTCGGAAATGAGCAGTTCTTC. It codes for CATEPGQGFGNEQFF. The chain links TRBV24-1 to TRBJ2-1, with 9 positions matching TRBD1. V trimming: 10 bases; J trimming: 7 bases; junction bases outside the gene matches: 13. CDR3 length: 15 residues. The germline gives CDR1 KGHDR, CDR2 SFDVKD.